Listed here are 8 T cell receptor beta chains from one sample, sequenced in a study of blood T cell repertoires in COVID-19. Measured with immunoSEQ multiplex PCR; TCRdb has only the in-frame clones, and not every one. This sample has 300,000 to 400,000 clones, with 86% found just once. The sequenced sample was PBMCs or T cells enriched from blood (not recorded which). These receptors originate from a woman in her thirties or forties with acute COVID-19.

V usage is TRBV11-3 and J usage is TRBJ2-1, with TRBD2 identical over 12 bases. CDR1 SGHNT and CDR2 YENEEA come from the germline V gene. The V gene end was trimmed by 5 bases and the J gene end by 4 bases; junction bases not matched to a gene: 6. The CDR3 is 16 amino acids. CDR3 nucleotide sequence: TGTGCCAGCAGCAGAAGGACTAGCGGGACATACAATGAGCAGTTCTTC. Its translation: CASSRRTSGTYNEQFF.

The genes are TRBV2 and TRBJ1-3, with D maybe TRBD1 (5 bases). CDR1 and CDR2 from the germline V gene are SNHLY and FYNNEI. Trimming stripped 3 bases from V and 0 bases from J, with 15 bases between. The CDR3 has 17 amino acids. The CDR3 bases are TGTGCCAGCAGTGAGGGAATAGGGGCTCTCTCTGGAAACACCATATATTTT. Translating gives CASSEGIGALSGNTIYF.

The genes are TRBV10-3 and TRBJ1-2, with D uncertain. Germline V gene data show CDR1 as ENHRY and CDR2 as SYGVKD. CDR3 length: 12 residues. The V end was cut by 9 bases, the J end by 8 bases, with 16 bases between. The CDR3 nucleotides read TGTGCCATTTCCAACCCGGGGAAGGGCTACACCTTC. Translation gives CAISNPGKGYTF.

This clone showed up just once. The chain joins TRBV6-5 to TRBJ1-3, with D hard to call. V was pared by 8 bases and J by 0 bases, with 11 bases between. The CDR3 contains 14 residues. The germline V gene encodes CDR1 MNHEY and CDR2 SVGAGI. Written as DNA, the CDR3 is TGTGCCAGCCAGAGGGATGCCTCTGGAAACACCATATATTTT. Its protein is CASQRDASGNTIYF.

The chain is built from TRBV10-3 and TRBJ2-2; D unclear. The germline V gene encodes CDR1 ENHRY and CDR2 SYGVKD. The CDR3 totals 14 residues. Trimming took off 5 bases at V and 0 bases at J, with 7 bases between the two ends. The CDR3 nucleotides read TGTGCCATCAGTCCCGCAGCGAACACCGGGGAGCTGTTTTTT. Amino acids: CAISPAANTGELFF.

This chain's CDR3 is CASGWTGGISVGNEQFF. The DNA of the CDR3 is TGTGCCAGTGGATGGACAGGGGGCATATCAGTTGGGAATGAGCAGTTCTTC. This chain connects TRBV19 to TRBJ2-1, with 11 bases fitting TRBD1. V dropped 8 bases and J dropped 7; count of bases not matched to a gene: 16. This CDR3 region has 17 residues. Germline V gene lookup returns CDR1 LNHDA and CDR2 SQIVND (reference sequence).

CDR3 bases: TGTGCCAGCAGCTTGACACAGGGGGTAAGAGAGACCCAGTACTTC. It encodes CASSLTQGVRETQYF. The rearrangement uses TRBV5-6 and TRBJ2-5; the match to TRBD1 covers 8 bases. The CDR3 runs 15 residues. From germline, CDR1 is SGHDT and CDR2 YYEEEE. J gave up 4 bases and V 1 base, and 6 bases lay outside the gene matches.

The V gene is TRBV5-4, the J gene TRBJ2-1, with TRBD2 as a possible D gene (7 bases). Trimming pared 3 bases from V and 2 bases from J, leaving 15 bases between. The germline V gene encodes CDR1 SGHNT and CDR2 YYREEE (reference sequence). The CDR3 loop spans 16 amino acids. CDR3 amino acids: CASSSQAGATYNEQFF. DNA for the CDR3: TGTGCCAGCAGCTCCCAGGCGGGGGCGACCTACAATGAGCAGTTCTTC.